These T cell receptor beta chains were read from a single sample in a study of spatial heterogeneity in lung cancer. TCRdb ran MiXCR on the 5' RACE reads and lists one entry per CDR3 protein. The table lists around 74,000 distinct CDR3 sequences, about an eighth of them singletons, with over 5.5% in the top ten. The sequenced sample was PBMCs, obtained at surgery. The origin of the receptors is a male donor with early-stage non-small cell lung cancer. Each CDR3 is given with its conserved first and last residue. D genes are given only for firm matches. Not all rows give a size; the values are once, few, many and, for expanded clones, a class.

D	J	size	V	CDR3	DNA
NA	TRBJ1-1	few	TRBV29-1	CSVLQGTEAFF	TGCAGCGTTCTACAGGGCACTGAAGCTTTCTTT
NA	TRBJ2-5	NA	TRBV20-1	CSAEGTPETQYF	TGCAGTGCCGAGGGTACTCCGGAGACCCAGTACTTC
NA	TRBJ1-1	NA	TRBV27	CASKDTGRTEAFF	TGTGCCAGCAAAGATACAGGGAGAACTGAAGCTTTCTTT
TRBD2	TRBJ2-1	many	TRBV5-1	CASSRLAAYNEQFF	TGCGCCAGCAGTCGACTAGCGGCCTACAATGAGCAGTTCTTC
TRBD2	TRBJ2-1	many	TRBV30	CAWRSQREYNEQFF	TGTGCCTGGAGGAGTCAGCGGGAATACAATGAGCAGTTCTTC
TRBD1	TRBJ1-5	many	TRBV7-9	CASSFNDREPQHF	TGTGCCAGCAGCTTTAACGACAGGGAGCCCCAGCATTTT
NA	TRBJ1-6	few	TRBV7-9	CASSQGGPINSPLHF	TGTGCCAGCAGCCAAGGGGGACCGATTAATTCACCCCTCCACTTT
NA	TRBJ2-7	NA	TRBV2	CASSVLHRDAEQYF	TGTGCCAGCAGTGTCCTTCACAGGGATGCCGAGCAGTACTTC
NA	TRBJ1-6	NA	TRBV18	CASSPQGPPLHF	TGTGCCAGCTCACCACAGGGACCACCCCTCCACTTT
NA	TRBJ2-1	many	TRBV12-3/TRBV12-4	CASSLRTTQGEQFF	TGTGCCAGCAGTTTAAGGACTACTCAGGGTGAGCAGTTCTTC
NA	TRBJ2-1	many	TRBV20-1	CSAQEGYLYNEQFF	TGCAGTGCCCAGGAGGGATACCTCTACAATGAGCAGTTCTTC
NA	TRBJ1-4	NA	TRBV6-5	CASSPSGTGGEKLFF	TGTGCCAGCAGCCCCTCCGGGACGGGCGGGGAAAAACTGTTTTTT
NA	TRBJ1-2	NA	TRBV12-3/TRBV12-4	CASKLGRQGYTF	TGTGCCAGCAAATTGGGTAGGCAAGGCTACACCTTC
NA	TRBJ2-2	many	TRBV4-3	CASSQLHANTGELFF	TGCGCCAGCAGCCAACTCCACGCGAACACCGGGGAGCTGTTTTTT
TRBD1	TRBJ2-7	NA	TRBV5-1	CASTLASRGQGIHEQYF	TGCGCCAGCACCCTCGCGTCCCGGGGACAGGGGATACACGAGCAGTACTTC
NA	TRBJ1-1	many	TRBV12-5	CASGSQGASTEAFF	TGTGCTAGTGGCTCACAGGGAGCGAGTACTGAAGCTTTCTTT
TRBD1	TRBJ2-7	many	TRBV12-3/TRBV12-4	CASSRQGLGYEQYF	TGTGCCAGCAGTCGACAGGGATTAGGGTACGAGCAGTACTTC
NA	TRBJ1-1	few	TRBV25-1	CASSEFGKNTEAFF	TGTGCCAGCAGTGAATTCGGGAAGAACACTGAAGCTTTCTTT
NA	TRBJ2-1	NA	TRBV5-1	CASSVPGNEQFF	TGCGCCAGCTCAGTTCCAGGGAATGAGCAGTTCTTC
TRBD2	TRBJ2-7	few	TRBV6-6	CASSRYSGGEQYF	TGTGCCAGCAGTCGGTACTCGGGGGGCGAGCAGTACTTC
NA	TRBJ2-5	NA	TRBV12-3/TRBV12-4	CASSLAQWEKTQYF	TGTGCCAGCAGTTTAGCACAGTGGGAAAAGACCCAGTACTTC
TRBD1	TRBJ1-5	NA	TRBV7-6	CASSLGGTAAPQHF	TGTGCCAGCAGCTTGGGGGGGACAGCGGCGCCCCAGCATTTT
NA	TRBJ2-3	few	TRBV20-1	CSSRPTGGIDTQYF	TGCAGTTCCCGTCCGACCGGCGGGATAGATACGCAGTATTTT
TRBD2	TRBJ2-1	many	TRBV7-6	CASSPTSGMYNEQFF	TGTGCCAGCAGCCCCACTAGCGGGATGTACAATGAGCAGTTCTTC
TRBD1	TRBJ1-1	NA	TRBV3-1	CASTTRSRGTTEAFF	TGTGCCAGCACCACAAGGTCCAGGGGGACCACTGAAGCTTTCTTT
TRBD2	TRBJ2-1	few	TRBV7-2	CASSLASGGDYNEQFF	TGTGCCAGCAGCTTAGCTAGCGGGGGCGACTACAATGAGCAGTTCTTC
NA	TRBJ1-1	NA	TRBV12-3/TRBV12-4	CASSFGSRGLDTEAFF	TGTGCCAGCAGTTTCGGGTCCCGGGGGCTCGACACTGAAGCTTTCTTT
TRBD1	TRBJ2-1	NA	TRBV6-2/TRBV6-3	CASSPPGQAHNEQFF	TGTGCCAGCAGCCCCCCGGGACAGGCTCACAATGAGCAGTTCTTC
TRBD2	TRBJ2-7	NA	TRBV28	CASSYSGRGPFYEQYF	TGTGCCAGCAGTTATAGCGGGAGAGGCCCCTTCTACGAGCAGTACTTC
NA	TRBJ2-5	few	TRBV6-5	CATRTRQETQYF	TGTGCCACCAGGACACGACAAGAGACCCAGTACTTC
NA	TRBJ2-1	NA	TRBV7-9	CASSLASAGSGNEQFF	TGTGCCAGCAGCTTAGCCTCGGCCGGGAGTGGGAATGAGCAGTTCTTC
NA	TRBJ1-1	NA	TRBV7-3	CASSLAQGTRAFF	TGTGCCAGCAGCTTAGCACAGGGAACTCGAGCTTTCTTT
TRBD1	TRBJ2-1	NA	TRBV29-1	CSASRDRGYNEQFF	TGCAGCGCCAGTAGGGACAGGGGATACAATGAGCAGTTCTTC
NA	TRBJ2-7	NA	TRBV6-5	CASSYSGMYEQYF	TGTGCCAGCAGTTACTCAGGGATGTACGAGCAGTACTTC
TRBD1	TRBJ2-7	few	TRBV6-2/TRBV6-3	CASSYRLGQGMYEQYF	TGTGCCAGCAGTTACCGACTTGGACAGGGGATGTACGAGCAGTACTTC
NA	TRBJ1-2	NA	TRBV21-1	CASSKFDGYTF	TGTGCCAGCAGCAAATTCGATGGCTACACCTTC
NA	TRBJ1-1	many	TRBV12-3/TRBV12-4	CASSLGRQGLIMNTEAFF	TGTGCCAGCAGTTTAGGCAGGCAGGGGCTAATAATGAACACTGAAGCTTTCTTT
NA	TRBJ2-3	NA	TRBV30	CAWSWPVSTDTQYF	TGTGCCTGGAGTTGGCCGGTCAGCACAGATACGCAGTATTTT
NA	TRBJ2-7	NA	TRBV27	CASKDSPGDEQYF	TGTGCCAGTAAGGACAGCCCCGGGGACGAGCAGTACTTC
NA	TRBJ2-7	many	TRBV28	CASSLYYEQYF	TGTGCCAGCAGTTTATACTACGAGCAGTACTTC
TRBD2	TRBJ2-5	few	TRBV7-2	CASSFMPGGSRQTQYF	TGTGCCAGCAGCTTCATGCCGGGGGGGAGCAGACAGACCCAGTACTTC
TRBD2	TRBJ2-1	NA	TRBV5-1	CASSLGLAVGSYNEQFF	TGCGCCAGCAGCTTAGGACTAGCGGTCGGCTCCTACAATGAGCAGTTCTTC
TRBD1	TRBJ2-7	many	TRBV5-1	CASSLQGVPYEQYF	TGCGCCAGCAGCTTGCAGGGGGTCCCCTACGAGCAGTACTTC
NA	TRBJ2-5	NA	TRBV18	CASSPLSRLEEGEVAQYF	TGTGCCAGCTCACCACTCTCCAGGCTCGAGGAGGGCGAGGTGGCCCAGTACTTC
NA	TRBJ1-1	many	TRBV5-1	CASSSGTPNTEAFF	TGCGCCAGCAGCTCCGGGACGCCCAACACTGAAGCTTTCTTT
NA	TRBJ2-1	NA	TRBV10-3	CAIGQGYNEQFF	TGTGCCATTGGCCAGGGGTACAATGAGCAGTTCTTC
NA	TRBJ2-1	few	TRBV10-1	CASSEPGGGVNEQFF	TGCGCCAGCAGTGAACCTGGAGGAGGGGTCAATGAGCAGTTCTTC
NA	TRBJ1-1	NA	TRBV6-5	CASSYSFSPASSSEAFF	TGTGCCAGCAGTTACTCGTTCAGTCCGGCATCTAGCTCTGAAGCTTTCTTT
TRBD1	TRBJ1-1	many	TRBV7-6	CASSSGTGDGHTEAFF	TGTGCCAGCAGCTCAGGGACAGGGGATGGGCACACTGAAGCTTTCTTT
NA	TRBJ2-7	few	TRBV10-1	CASSESGVYSSYEQYF	TGCGCCAGCAGTGAGTCTGGGGTATACAGCTCCTACGAGCAGTACTTC
NA	TRBJ2-7	NA	TRBV11-1	CASSFFRGSYEQYF	TGTGCCAGCAGCTTTTTTAGGGGGTCCTACGAGCAGTACTTC
TRBD1	TRBJ1-2	NA	TRBV27	CASSSEGTARAYGYTF	TGTGCCAGCAGTTCAGAAGGGACAGCGAGGGCGTATGGCTACACCTTC
TRBD2	TRBJ2-7	many	TRBV4-1	CASSWRAGPSYEQYF	TGCGCCAGCAGCTGGCGAGCGGGACCCTCCTACGAGCAGTACTTC
NA	TRBJ1-2	NA	TRBV30	CAWTRSNSNYGYTF	TGTGCCTGGACCAGATCGAATTCAAACTATGGCTACACCTTC
NA	TRBJ1-1	many	TRBV11-2	CASSSVGWAEAFF	TGTGCCAGCAGCAGCGTAGGGTGGGCTGAAGCTTTCTTT